This TCR beta chain was sequenced for a study of blood T cells in healthy people across ages. The CDR3 length is 14 residues. Germline-derived CDR1 and CDR2 are SQVTM and ANQGSEA. Alongside a J-beta primer mix, a sample-barcoded 5' primer served in a second PCR lasting about 7 to 12 cycles. Each CDR3 protein is one row after TCRdb ran MiXCR on the 5' RACE reads. Altogether some 560,000 distinct CDR3 sequences are present, about 29% being singletons, with the ten largest covering under 4.5%. The sample was also linked to a second study, of T cells of mothers and their children. This second study says: Nine systemically healthy Caucasian donors: three mothers, six children. Sequencing returned over 9 million TCR beta CDR3 reads per mother and about 2.9 million per child. The study found thymic selection shapes TCR recombination output similarly in related and unrelated pairs.

The rearrangement joins TRBV29-1 to TRBJ2-5; D is perhaps TRBD1 (5 bases). The J call may be mistaken, given a closer DNA end match to TRBJ2-1. The sequence came from a boy aged 2 to 10 in good health. Material for sequencing was blood. CDR3: CSAAGSEDHNEQFF. In DNA, the CDR3 is TGCAGCGCAGCAGGGTCAGAGGACCACAATGAGCAGTTCTTC.